This T cell receptor beta chain was recorded in a study of control samples from healthy donors and cancer patients. Using immunoSEQ multiplex PCR, the repertoire was profiled, and TCRdb retains in-frame clones only, with some absent. The sample lists approximately 150,000 clones; roughly 90% were seen once. The CDR3 extends over 15 amino acids. CDR1 and CDR2 (germline): SGHAT, FQNNGV. Trimming cost V 1 base and J 4 bases, with 11 bases left between them. The receptor's source is a woman in her twenties or thirties in good health. The rearrangement joins TRBV11-2 to TRBJ1-3; D is unresolved. The sequenced material came from blood. For the CDR3, the DNA is TGTGCCAGCAGCTTAGGCCTTTACGCCGGAAACACCATATATTTT. It codes for CASSLGLYAGNTIYF.